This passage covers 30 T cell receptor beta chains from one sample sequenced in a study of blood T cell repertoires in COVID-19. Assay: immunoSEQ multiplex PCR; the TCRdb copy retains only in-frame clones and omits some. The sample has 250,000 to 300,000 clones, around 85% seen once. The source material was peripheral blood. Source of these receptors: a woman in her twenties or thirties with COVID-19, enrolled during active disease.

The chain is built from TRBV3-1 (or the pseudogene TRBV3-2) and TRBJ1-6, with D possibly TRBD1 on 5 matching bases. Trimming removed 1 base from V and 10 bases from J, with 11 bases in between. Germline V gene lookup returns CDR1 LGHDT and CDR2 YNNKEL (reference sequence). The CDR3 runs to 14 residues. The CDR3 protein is CASSQGGVWSPLHF. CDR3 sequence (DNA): TGTGCCAGCAGCCAAGGGGGGGTTTGGTCACCCCTCCACTTT.

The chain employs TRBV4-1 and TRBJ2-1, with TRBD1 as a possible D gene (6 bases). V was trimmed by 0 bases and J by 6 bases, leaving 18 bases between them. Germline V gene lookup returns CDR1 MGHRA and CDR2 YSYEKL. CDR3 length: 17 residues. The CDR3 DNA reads TGCGCCAGCAGCCAAGATATTAACAGGGTCTATTTCAATGAGCAGTTCTTC. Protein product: CASSQDINRVYFNEQFF.

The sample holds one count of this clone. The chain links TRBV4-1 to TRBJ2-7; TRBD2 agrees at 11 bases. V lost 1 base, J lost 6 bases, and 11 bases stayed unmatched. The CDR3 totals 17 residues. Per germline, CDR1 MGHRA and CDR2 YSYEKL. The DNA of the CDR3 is TGCGCCAGCAGCCAAGTCCTTACCAATAGCGGGGGGGGCGAGCAGTACTTC. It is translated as CASSQVLTNSGGGEQYF.

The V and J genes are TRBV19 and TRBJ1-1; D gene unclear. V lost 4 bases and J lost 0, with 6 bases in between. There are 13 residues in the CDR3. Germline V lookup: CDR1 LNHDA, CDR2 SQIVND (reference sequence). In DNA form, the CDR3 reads TGTGCCAGTAGTAGGAGTATGAACACTGAAGCTTTCTTT. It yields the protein CASSRSMNTEAFF.

The CDR3: CASSLLTGDYEQYF. CDR3 DNA sequence: TGTGCCAGCAGCTTACTTACGGGGGACTACGAGCAGTACTTC. This chain joins TRBV11-2 and TRBJ2-7; TRBD2 might be the D (6 bases). The V and J ends lost 2 bases and 3 bases respectively, with 11 bases between them. The CDR3 is 14 amino acids. Per the germline V gene, CDR1 is SGHAT and CDR2 is FQNNGV.

The DNA for the CDR3 is TGTGCCAGCAGCGGAAAAACGACTAGCGGGGGCGAGACCCAGTACTTC. This translates into CASSGKTTSGGETQYF. The V call is TRBV5-6, the J call TRBJ2-5, with 12 bases aligning to TRBD2. J was trimmed by 5 bases and V by 4 bases; bases with no gene match: 9. Germline V gene lookup returns CDR1 SGHDT and CDR2 YYEEEE. CDR3 length: 16 amino acids.

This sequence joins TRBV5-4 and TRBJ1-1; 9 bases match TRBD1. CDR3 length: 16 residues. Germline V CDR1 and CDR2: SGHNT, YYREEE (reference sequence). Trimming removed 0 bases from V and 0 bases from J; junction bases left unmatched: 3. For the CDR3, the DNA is TGTGCCAGCAGCTTGGAGGGACAGGGTATGAACACTGAAGCTTTCTTT. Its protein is CASSLEGQGMNTEAFF.

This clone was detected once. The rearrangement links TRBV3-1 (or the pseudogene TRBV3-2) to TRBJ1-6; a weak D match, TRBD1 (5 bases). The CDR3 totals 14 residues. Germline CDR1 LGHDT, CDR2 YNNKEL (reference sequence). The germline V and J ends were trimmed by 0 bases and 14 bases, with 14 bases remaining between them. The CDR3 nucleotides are TGTGCCAGCAGCCAAGAGGGATCAGGGCGAGCCCTCCACTTT. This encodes CASSQEGSGRALHF.

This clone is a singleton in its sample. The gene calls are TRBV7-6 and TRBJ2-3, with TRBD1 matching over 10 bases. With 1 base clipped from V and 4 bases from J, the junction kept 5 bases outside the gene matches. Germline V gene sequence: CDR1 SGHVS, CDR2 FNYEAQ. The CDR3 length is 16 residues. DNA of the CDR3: TGTGCCAGCAGCTTAGTTGGGGGGACAGGGGCAGATACGCAGTATTTT. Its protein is CASSLVGGTGADTQYF.

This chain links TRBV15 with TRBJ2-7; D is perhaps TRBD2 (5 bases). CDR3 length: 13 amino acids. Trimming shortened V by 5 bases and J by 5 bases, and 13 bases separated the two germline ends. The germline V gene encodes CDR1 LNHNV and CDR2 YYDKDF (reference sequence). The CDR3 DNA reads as TGTGCCACCAGCCCCCGTACGAGGGACGAGCAGTACTTC. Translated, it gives CATSPRTRDEQYF.

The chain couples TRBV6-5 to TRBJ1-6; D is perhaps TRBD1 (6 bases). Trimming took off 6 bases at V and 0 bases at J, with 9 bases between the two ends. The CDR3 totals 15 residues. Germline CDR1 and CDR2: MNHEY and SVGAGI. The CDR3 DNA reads TGTGCCAGCAGACAGGGTCACTCCTATAATTCACCCCTCCACTTT. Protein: CASRQGHSYNSPLHF.

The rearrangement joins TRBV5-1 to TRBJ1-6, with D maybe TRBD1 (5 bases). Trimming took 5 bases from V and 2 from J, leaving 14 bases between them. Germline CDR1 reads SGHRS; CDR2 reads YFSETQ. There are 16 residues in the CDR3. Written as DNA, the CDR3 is TGCGCCAGCAGTATGCGGGGCCCTCCCTATAATTCACCCCTCCACTTT. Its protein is CASSMRGPPYNSPLHF.

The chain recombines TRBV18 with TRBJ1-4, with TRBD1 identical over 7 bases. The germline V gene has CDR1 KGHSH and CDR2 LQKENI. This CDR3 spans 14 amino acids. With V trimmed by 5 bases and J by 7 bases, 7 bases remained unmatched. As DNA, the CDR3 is TGTGCCAGCTCATTGACGGGACAGTCTGAAAAACTGTTTTTT. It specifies CASSLTGQSEKLFF.

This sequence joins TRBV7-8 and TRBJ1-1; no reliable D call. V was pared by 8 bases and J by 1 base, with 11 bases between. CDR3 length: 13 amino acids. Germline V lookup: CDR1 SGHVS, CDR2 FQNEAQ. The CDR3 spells CASRPRGNTEAFF. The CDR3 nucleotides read TGTGCCAGCCGGCCCCGAGGGAACACTGAAGCTTTCTTT.

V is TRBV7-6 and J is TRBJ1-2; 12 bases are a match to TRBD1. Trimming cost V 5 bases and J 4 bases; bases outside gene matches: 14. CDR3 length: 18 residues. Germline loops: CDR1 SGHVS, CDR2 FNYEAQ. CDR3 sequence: CASSDSPGQGARGYGYTF. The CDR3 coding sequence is TGTGCCAGCAGCGACAGCCCGGGACAGGGGGCGCGCGGCTATGGCTACACCTTC.

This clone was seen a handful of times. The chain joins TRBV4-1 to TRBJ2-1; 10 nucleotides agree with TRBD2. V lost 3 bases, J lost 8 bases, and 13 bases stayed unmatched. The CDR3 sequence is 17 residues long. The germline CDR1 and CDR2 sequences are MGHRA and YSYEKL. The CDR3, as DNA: TGCGCCAGCAGCCATGCCATAGCGGGGGGCCTAGGGCATGAGCAGTTCTTC. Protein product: CASSHAIAGGLGHEQFF.

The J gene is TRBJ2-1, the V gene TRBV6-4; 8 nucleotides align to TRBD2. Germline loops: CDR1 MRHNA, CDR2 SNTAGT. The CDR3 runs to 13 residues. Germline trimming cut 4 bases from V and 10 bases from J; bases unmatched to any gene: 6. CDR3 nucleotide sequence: TGTGCCAGCAGTGGGGGACTAGTAATCGAGCAGTTCTTC. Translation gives CASSGGLVIEQFF.

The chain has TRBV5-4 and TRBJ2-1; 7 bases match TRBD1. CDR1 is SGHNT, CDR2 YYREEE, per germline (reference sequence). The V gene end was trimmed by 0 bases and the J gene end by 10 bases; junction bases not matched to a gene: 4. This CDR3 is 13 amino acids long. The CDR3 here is CASSLAEGGEQFF. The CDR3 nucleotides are TGTGCCAGCAGCTTGGCCGAAGGGGGCGAGCAGTTCTTC.

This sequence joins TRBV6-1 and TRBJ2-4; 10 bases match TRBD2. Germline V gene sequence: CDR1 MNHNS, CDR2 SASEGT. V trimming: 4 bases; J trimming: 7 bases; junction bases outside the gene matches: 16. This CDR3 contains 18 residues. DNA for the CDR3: TGTGCCAGCAGTGGCGCCGGGACAGCGGGGGGGCTGAATAACATTCAGTACTTC. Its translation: CASSGAGTAGGLNNIQYF.

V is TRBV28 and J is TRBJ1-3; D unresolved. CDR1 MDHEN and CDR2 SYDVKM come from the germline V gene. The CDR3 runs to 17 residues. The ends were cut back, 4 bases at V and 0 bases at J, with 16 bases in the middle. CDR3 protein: CASSSRDIFLSGNTIYF. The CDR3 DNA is TGTGCCAGCAGTTCCAGAGACATCTTCCTCTCTGGAAACACCATATATTTT.

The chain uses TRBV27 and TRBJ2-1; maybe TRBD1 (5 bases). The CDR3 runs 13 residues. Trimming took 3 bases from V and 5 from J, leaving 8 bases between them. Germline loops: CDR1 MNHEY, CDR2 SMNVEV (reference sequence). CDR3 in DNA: TGTGCCAGCAGTTTCAACAGGAACAATGAGCAGTTCTTC. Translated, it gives CASSFNRNNEQFF.

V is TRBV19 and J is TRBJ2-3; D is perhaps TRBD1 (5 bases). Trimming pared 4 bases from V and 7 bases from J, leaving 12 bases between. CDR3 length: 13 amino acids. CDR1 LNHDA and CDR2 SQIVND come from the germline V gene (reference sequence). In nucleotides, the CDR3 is TGTGCCAGTAGTAAGGGGCCCGCCTATACGCAGTATTTT. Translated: CASSKGPAYTQYF.

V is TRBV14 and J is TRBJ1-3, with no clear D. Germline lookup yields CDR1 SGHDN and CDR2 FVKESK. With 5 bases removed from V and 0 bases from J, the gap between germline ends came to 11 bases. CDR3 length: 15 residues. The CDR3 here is CASSSSLNSGNTIYF. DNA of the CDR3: TGTGCCAGCAGCTCAAGTCTAAACTCTGGAAACACCATATATTTT.

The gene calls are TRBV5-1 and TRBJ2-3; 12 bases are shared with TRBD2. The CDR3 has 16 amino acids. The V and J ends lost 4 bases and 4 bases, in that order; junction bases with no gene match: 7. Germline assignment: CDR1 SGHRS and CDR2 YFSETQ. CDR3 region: CASSRVGLAGPDTQYF. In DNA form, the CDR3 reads TGCGCCAGCAGCCGAGTGGGACTAGCGGGTCCAGATACGCAGTATTTT.

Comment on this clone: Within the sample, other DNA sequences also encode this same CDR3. This CDR3 reads CASSLEGGQPQHF. CDR3 nucleotides: TGTGCCAGCAGCTTAGAGGGAGGCCAGCCCCAGCATTTT. This rearrangement joins TRBV7-9 to TRBJ1-5; D remains unclear. V shed 1 base and J shed 7 bases, with 8 bases lying between them. The CDR3 covers 13 residues. Germline V gene lookup returns CDR1 SEHNR and CDR2 FQNEAQ (reference sequence). Full variable domain (missing parts from reference TRBV7-9 and TRBJ1-5): DTGVSQNPRHKITKRGQNVTFRCDPISEHNRLYWYRQTLGQGPEFLTYFQNEAQLEKSRLLSDRFSAERPKGSFSTLEIQRTEQGDSAMYLCASSLEGGQPQHFGDGTRLSIL.

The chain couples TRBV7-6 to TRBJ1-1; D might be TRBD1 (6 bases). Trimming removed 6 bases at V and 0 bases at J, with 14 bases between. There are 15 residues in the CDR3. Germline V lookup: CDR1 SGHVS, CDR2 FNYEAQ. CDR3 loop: CASREAGVMNTEAFF. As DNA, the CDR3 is TGTGCCAGCAGGGAGGCAGGGGTTATGAACACTGAAGCTTTCTTT.

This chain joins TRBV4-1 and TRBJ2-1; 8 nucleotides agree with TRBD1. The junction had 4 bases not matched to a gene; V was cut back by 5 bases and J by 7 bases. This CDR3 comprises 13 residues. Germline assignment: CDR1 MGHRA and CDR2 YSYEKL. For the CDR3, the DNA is TGCGCCAGCAGCAAGTACAGGGGGAATGAGCAGTTCTTC. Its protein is CASSKYRGNEQFF.

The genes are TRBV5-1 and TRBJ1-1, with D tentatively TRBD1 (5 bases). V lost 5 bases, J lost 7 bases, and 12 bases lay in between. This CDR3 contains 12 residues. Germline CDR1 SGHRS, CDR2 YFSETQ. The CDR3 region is CASRGDSLEAFF. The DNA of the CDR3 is TGCGCCAGCAGGGGCGACAGTCTTGAAGCTTTCTTT.

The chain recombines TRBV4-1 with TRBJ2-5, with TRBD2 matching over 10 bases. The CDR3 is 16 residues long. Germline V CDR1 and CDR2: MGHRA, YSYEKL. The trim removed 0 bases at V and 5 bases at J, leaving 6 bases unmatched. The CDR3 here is CASSQEGLASLETQYF. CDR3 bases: TGCGCCAGCAGCCAAGAGGGACTAGCGTCTCTGGAGACCCAGTACTTC.

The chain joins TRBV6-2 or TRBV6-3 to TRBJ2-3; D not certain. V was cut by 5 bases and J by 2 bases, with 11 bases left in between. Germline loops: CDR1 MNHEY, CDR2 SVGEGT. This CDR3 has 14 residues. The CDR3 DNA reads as TGTGCCAGCAGTCTAGTACCCTACACAGATACGCAGTATTTT. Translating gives CASSLVPYTDTQYF.